One and the same sample provided the 15 T cell receptor beta chains below, sequenced in a study of cytomegalovirus exposure and HLA in healthy donors. Vbeta (60) and Jbeta (13) primers were used in the PCR. Method: immunoSEQ multiplex PCR; TCRdb's copy keeps in-frame clones and lacks some. Here the sample spans around 120,000 clones, 60% to 85% being singletons. What was sequenced was PBMCs. The receptors shown here come from a middle-aged woman in good health and CMV-seropositive.

The chain couples TRBV28 to TRBJ2-2; 9 bases match TRBD1. V shed 11 bases, J shed 1 base, and the junction held 8 bases outside the gene matches. The CDR3 consists of 15 residues. Germline V gives CDR1 MDHEN, CDR2 SYDVKM. Here the CDR3 DNA reads TGTGCCGGGGGACAGGGATTAATGAACACCGGGGAGCTGTTTTTT. Residues: CAGGQGLMNTGELFF.

The chain combines TRBV5-6 with TRBJ2-5, with D hard to call. The CDR3 runs to 11 residues. The V end lost 3 bases, the J end lost 5 bases, and 5 bases lay between the germline ends. Germline V CDR1 and CDR2: SGHDT, YYEEEE. CDR3 DNA sequence: TGTGCCAGCAGCTGGCAGGAGACCCAGTACTTC. Residues: CASSWQETQYF.

This sequence joins TRBV2 and TRBJ2-7, with a tentative D call TRBD2 (6 bases). V lost 3 bases and J 3 bases, leaving 15 bases between the germline ends. CDR1 is SNHLY and CDR2 is FYNNEI in the germline V gene. The CDR3 totals 15 residues. In DNA, the CDR3 is TGTGCCAGCAGTGATGAGGAGGGATATCACTACGAGCAGTACTTC. The encoded protein is CASSDEEGYHYEQYF.

This chain joins TRBV5-4 and TRBJ1-1; D is unclear. Trimming took 6 bases from V and 1 from J, leaving 19 bases between them. The germline V gene has CDR1 SGHNT and CDR2 YYREEE (reference sequence). The CDR3 has 16 amino acids. This chain's CDR3 is CASTDPRAGGNTEAFF. The CDR3 coding sequence is TGTGCCAGCACCGACCCGAGGGCAGGAGGGAACACTGAAGCTTTCTTT.

The chain is built from TRBV2 and TRBJ2-7; 11 nucleotides line up with TRBD1. CDR1 and CDR2 from the germline V gene are SNHLY and FYNNEI. The CDR3 sequence is 14 residues long. V trimming: 6 bases; J trimming: 7 bases; junction bases outside the gene matches: 8. CDR3 residues: CASRGGTGGGEQYF. In DNA form, the CDR3 reads TGTGCCAGCAGGGGGGGGACAGGGGGAGGTGAGCAGTACTTC.

This clone was recorded only once. The chain employs TRBV9 and TRBJ1-3, with no clear D. Trimming stripped 0 bases from V and 0 bases from J, with 10 bases between. This CDR3 has 16 residues. CDR1 SGDLS and CDR2 YYNGEE come from the germline V gene. The CDR3 sequence: CASSVVGSSSGNTIYF. CDR3 in DNA: TGTGCCAGCAGCGTAGTGGGTTCTAGCTCTGGAAACACCATATATTTT.

This chain uses TRBV6-5 with TRBJ2-7; possibly TRBD1 for D (6 bases). Germline V gene sequence: CDR1 MNHEY, CDR2 SVGAGI. The CDR3 covers 15 residues. With 8 bases removed from V and 3 bases from J, the gap between germline ends came to 20 bases. The CDR3 protein is CASPHRETGSYEQYF. The CDR3 DNA follows: TGTGCCAGCCCCCACAGGGAGACGGGAAGCTACGAGCAGTACTTC.

The sample holds a few counts of this clone. The chain uses TRBV2 and TRBJ2-3, with TRBD2 matching over 7 bases. V lost 8 bases, J lost 3 bases, and 5 bases stayed unmatched. The CDR3 is made up of 13 amino acids. Germline loops: CDR1 SNHLY, CDR2 FYNNEI. CDR3 nucleotides: TGTGCCAGCCTAGCGGACACTACAGATACGCAGTATTTT. It is translated as CASLADTTDTQYF.

The chain links TRBV29-1 to TRBJ1-2; 11 bases align to TRBD1. Germline lookup yields CDR1 SQVTM and CDR2 ANQGSEA. CDR3 size: 13 residues. Germline trimming cut 7 bases from V and 6 bases from J; bases unmatched to any gene: 7. The DNA for the CDR3 is TGCAGCGCTGGGGGACAGGGGGTTCATGGCTACACCTTC. It is translated as CSAGGQGVHGYTF.

The chain combines TRBV5-1 with TRBJ2-5, with 9 bases matching TRBD2. The CDR3 sequence is 15 residues long. Germline V lookup: CDR1 SGHRS, CDR2 YFSETQ. With 6 bases clipped from V and 5 bases from J, the junction kept 11 bases outside the gene matches. The CDR3 DNA reads as TGCGCCAGCACGGGGACTAGCCCCTCCCGGGAGACCCAGTACTTC. It yields the protein CASTGTSPSRETQYF.

The chain combines TRBV5-4 with TRBJ1-1, with 7 bases that match TRBD1. Trimming at V came to 2 bases and at J to 0 bases, leaving 10 bases not matched to a gene. Germline-derived CDR1 and CDR2 are SGHNT and YYREEE (reference sequence). The CDR3 extends over 17 amino acids. CDR3 sequence: CASSLPGQARLNTEAFF. The DNA of the CDR3 is TGTGCCAGCAGCTTACCCGGACAGGCCCGGCTGAACACTGAAGCTTTCTTT.

The V call is TRBV5-1, the J call TRBJ1-5, with TRBD1 matching 7 bases. The J segment lost 7 bases and the V segment lost 4 bases, leaving 8 bases of the junction unmatched. The CDR3 spans 14 residues. Per germline, CDR1 SGHRS and CDR2 YFSETQ. The CDR3 is CASSLTGERQPQHF. CDR3 in DNA: TGCGCCAGCAGCCTCACAGGGGAGAGACAGCCCCAGCATTTT.

The chain combines TRBV27 with TRBJ2-1; 8 bases are shared with TRBD2. V dropped 6 bases and J dropped 1; count of bases not matched to a gene: 11. Germline lookup yields CDR1 MNHEY and CDR2 SMNVEV (reference sequence). The CDR3 covers 17 residues. The CDR3 region is CASSLIRAGVSYNEQFF. CDR3 DNA sequence: TGTGCCAGCAGCTTAATCAGAGCGGGGGTATCCTACAATGAGCAGTTCTTC.

In this sample, this clone turned up a few times. J is TRBJ1-6 and V is TRBV5-6; no firm D call. Trimming pared 1 base from V and 0 bases from J, leaving 11 bases between. The germline CDR1 and CDR2 sequences are SGHDT and YYEEEE. The CDR3 is made up of 17 amino acids. In DNA form, the CDR3 reads TGTGCCAGCAGCTTGTGGTCAGGCCGCTCCTATAATTCACCCCTCCACTTT. The encoded protein is CASSLWSGRSYNSPLHF.

The chain has TRBV19 and TRBJ1-2; 8 bases map to TRBD1. The germline V gene has CDR1 LNHDA and CDR2 SQIVND (reference sequence). Trimming at V came to 6 bases and at J to 1 base, leaving 7 bases not matched to a gene. The CDR3 is made up of 15 amino acids. The CDR3 region has the DNA TGTGCCAGTAGGACCGACAGGGGATTTAACTATGGCTACACCTTC. It specifies CASRTDRGFNYGYTF. Drawing the rest from reference TRBV19 and TRBJ1-2, the complete variable domain is DGGITQSPKYLFRKEGQNVTLSCEQNLNHDAMYWYRQDPGQGLRLIYYSQIVNDFQKGDIAEGYSVSREKKESFPLTVTSAQKNPTAFYLCASRTDRGFNYGYTFGSGTRLTVV.